The 10 T cell receptor beta chains reported below all come from one sample, sequenced in a study of Ad26.COV2.S vaccination and SARS-CoV-2 variants. TCRdb's table, derived via immunoSEQ multiplex PCR, lists solely in-frame clones and lacks some. The data hold about 330,000 clones, with roughly nine tenths observed a single time. The treatment was: around 19 received Ad26.COV2.S at low or high dose, single or two shots; 5 received placebo; per-sample allocation not given. Samples came from day 63 after the first vaccine or placebo injection. The specimen was peripheral blood, collected in a trial of Ad26.COV2.S vaccine versus placebo. Source of these receptors: a person aged 18-60 years who received the Ad26.COV2.S COVID-19 vaccine or a placebo.

The CDR3 DNA sequence: TGTGCCAGCTCGCTTTCCGGGACAGCGTCCTATGGCTACACCTTC. Its translation is CASSLSGTASYGYTF. This chain connects TRBV18 to TRBJ1-2; 7 bases match TRBD1. Per germline, CDR1 KGHSH and CDR2 LQKENI. After removal of 6 bases from V and 4 bases from J, the junction contained 11 bases not matched to a gene. CDR3 length: 15 amino acids.

V gene TRBV4-3 combines with J gene TRBJ2-1, with D maybe TRBD2 (5 bases). Trimming pared 1 base from V and 0 bases from J, leaving 13 bases between. Germline CDR1 reads LGHNA; CDR2 reads YSLEER. There are 17 residues in the CDR3. The CDR3 is CASSQVHIARSYNEQFF. DNA of the CDR3: TGCGCCAGCAGCCAAGTTCATATAGCGCGCTCCTACAATGAGCAGTTCTTC.

This clone was observed once. The chain employs TRBV7-9 and TRBJ1-6; 7 nucleotides match TRBD1. This CDR3 has 14 amino acids. The germline gives CDR1 SEHNR, CDR2 FQNEAQ (reference sequence). With 6 bases clipped from V and 10 bases from J, the junction kept 9 bases outside the gene matches. The CDR3 protein is CASSWGQYLSPLHF. In nucleotides, the CDR3 is TGTGCCAGCAGTTGGGGACAGTACCTCTCACCCCTCCACTTT.

V gene TRBV28 combines with J gene TRBJ1-1; D is unresolved. Trimming removed 5 bases at V and 5 bases at J, with 6 bases between. Germline V gives CDR1 MDHEN, CDR2 SYDVKM. This CDR3 is 11 amino acids long. The CDR3 is CASSGPTEAFF. The CDR3, as DNA: TGTGCCAGCAGTGGGCCAACTGAAGCTTTCTTT.

The rearrangement links TRBV2 to TRBJ1-1; possibly TRBD1 for D (6 bases). The CDR3 has 15 residues. V lost 4 bases, J lost 0 bases, and 12 bases lay in between. CDR1 is SNHLY and CDR2 is FYNNEI in the germline V gene. CDR3 DNA sequence: TGTGCCAGCAGTGGAGGGGACACCTTGAACACTGAAGCTTTCTTT. Its translation: CASSGGDTLNTEAFF. The full variable domain, with the rest looked up from reference TRBV2 and TRBJ1-1, is EPEVTQTPSHQVTQMGQEVILRCVPISNHLYFYWYRQILGQKVEFLVSFYNNEISEKSEIFDDQFSVERPDGSNFTLKIRSTKLEDSAMYFCASSGGDTLNTEAFFGQGTRLTVV.

The chain links TRBV10-3 to TRBJ1-5; D unresolved. This CDR3 is 13 amino acids long. Trimming removed 8 bases from V and 3 bases from J, with 11 bases in between. Germline V gene lookup returns CDR1 ENHRY and CDR2 SYGVKD. CDR3 in amino acids: CAIGPQINQPQHF. The CDR3, as DNA: TGTGCCATCGGTCCCCAGATCAATCAGCCCCAGCATTTT.

In DNA form, the CDR3 reads TGCGCCAGCAGCTCTGGAGAAGGGATCGGGAGCTACAATGAGCAGTTCTTC. Translation gives CASSSGEGIGSYNEQFF. This chain connects TRBV5-1 to TRBJ2-1, with D possibly being TRBD2 (6 bases). CDR1 is SGHRS and CDR2 is YFSETQ in the germline V gene. CDR3 length: 17 amino acids. V was shortened by 3 bases and J by 3 bases, with 19 bases between the two germline ends. Full variable domain (remainder filled in from reference TRBV5-1 and TRBJ2-1): KAGVTQTPRYLIKTRGQQVTLSCSPISGHRSVSWYQQTPGQGLQFLFEYFSETQRNKGNFPGRFSGRQFSNSRSEMNVSTLELGDSALYLCASSSGEGIGSYNEQFFGPGTRLTVL.

V and J are TRBV18 and TRBJ1-1; no firm D call. Germline V CDR1 and CDR2: KGHSH, LQKENI. Deletions cut 2 bases from V and 6 bases from J, with 7 bases between. CDR3 length: 12 residues. Here the CDR3 DNA reads TGTGCCAGCTCACCAGGCGGGTCTGAAGCTTTCTTT. Translating it yields CASSPGGSEAFF.

J is TRBJ1-4 and V is TRBV27; D is unresolved. Germline lookup yields CDR1 MNHEY and CDR2 SMNVEV (reference sequence). Trimming pared 7 bases from V and 6 bases from J, leaving 18 bases between. CDR3 length: 15 amino acids. In DNA form, the CDR3 reads TGTGCCAGCAAGGGTTATCTTGAAGGCGATGAAAAACTGTTTTTT. Protein sequence: CASKGYLEGDEKLFF.

The rearrangement joins TRBV2 to TRBJ1-2, with 7 bases lining up with TRBD1. This CDR3 has 15 residues. CDR1 and CDR2 (germline): SNHLY, FYNNEI. With 5 bases clipped from V and 6 bases from J, the junction kept 12 bases outside the gene matches. CDR3 bases: TGTGCCAGCAGTACCGGGACAGCCGCTGTACATGGCTACACCTTC. Translating it yields CASSTGTAAVHGYTF.